This TCR beta chain was obtained from a study of cytomegalovirus exposure and HLA in healthy donors. Germline values: CDR1 LNHDA, CDR2 SQIVND (reference sequence). V was shortened by 3 bases and J by 6 bases, with 12 bases between the two germline ends. The CDR3 is made up of 15 amino acids. In its sample, this clone was seen a few times. It was with 60 Vbeta and 13 Jbeta primers that the PCR ran. The data were produced by immunoSEQ multiplex PCR, yet TCRdb's version contains in-frame clones alone and is incomplete. Of some 160,000 clones listed, 60% to 85% are singletons. This clonotype originated in a man aged 40-49 years in good health and CMV-seronegative. V and J are TRBV19 and TRBJ1-6; D is unclear. The source material was PBMCs. The DNA for the CDR3 is TGTGCCAGTAGTATTAGAGGTAGCGGTAATTCACCCCTCCACTTT. Protein: CASSIRGSGNSPLHF.